A single sample gave rise to the 8 T cell receptor beta chains below, sequenced in a study of blood T cell repertoires in COVID-19. Sequencing used immunoSEQ multiplex PCR; TCRdb keeps in-frame clones, though not all of them. The top ten clones hold roughly 43% of a sample with some 74,000 clones, 75% to 85% of them seen once. The sequencing sample was made of peripheral blood. Receptor source: a man older than 75 with acute or convalescent COVID-19.

The genes are TRBV5-1 and TRBJ2-5, with D hard to call. V was trimmed by 0 bases and J by 0 bases, leaving 12 bases between them. CDR1 SGHRS and CDR2 YFSETQ come from the germline V gene. CDR3 size: 16 residues. CDR3 region: CASSLGGFADQETQYF. As DNA, the CDR3 is TGCGCCAGCAGCTTGGGTGGGTTTGCGGACCAAGAGACCCAGTACTTC.

V gene TRBV27 combines with J gene TRBJ2-1; no reliable D call. The CDR3 has 16 residues. Looked up from germline, CDR1 is MNHEY and CDR2 is SMNVEV (reference sequence). The V and J ends lost 5 bases and 7 bases respectively, with 21 bases between them. CDR3 in DNA: TGTGCCAGCAGTCCCCTCCGTGGCCCACGAAAAAATGAGCAGTTCTTC. Its protein is CASSPLRGPRKNEQFF.

The chain recombines TRBV5-4 with TRBJ2-7; the match to TRBD1 covers 8 bases. Germline V lookup: CDR1 SGHNT, CDR2 YYREEE (reference sequence). The CDR3 spans 16 residues. V was clipped by 4 bases and J by 1 base; unmatched bases: 10. The CDR3 protein is CASSKGQGLASYEQYF. Written as DNA, the CDR3 is TGTGCCAGCAGCAAAGGACAGGGTCTTGCATCCTACGAGCAGTACTTC.

The rearrangement uses TRBV6-5 and TRBJ1-6; 9 positions agree with TRBD1. Germline lookup yields CDR1 MNHEY and CDR2 SVGAGI. The V segment lost 7 bases and the J segment 7 bases; nucleotides outside the gene matches: 5. This CDR3 is 14 amino acids long. The CDR3 DNA follows: TGTGCCAGCAAGCCGGGACAGGGAAATTCACCCCTCCACTTT. This translates into CASKPGQGNSPLHF.

This clone turned up a few times. The chain employs TRBV24-1 and TRBJ2-1; 10 bases are shared with TRBD2. Germline values: CDR1 KGHDR, CDR2 SFDVKD. This CDR3 contains 15 residues. The V and J ends lost 5 bases and 9 bases, in that order; junction bases with no gene match: 9. The CDR3 is CATSASSGSWSEQFF. The CDR3 nucleotides are TGTGCCACCAGTGCCTCTAGCGGGAGCTGGAGTGAGCAGTTCTTC.

This clone was counted a single time. The chain uses TRBV2 and TRBJ2-2; 8 positions match TRBD1. CDR1 and CDR2 from the germline V gene are SNHLY and FYNNEI. The CDR3 covers 14 residues. With 3 bases clipped from V and 7 bases from J, the junction kept 4 bases outside the gene matches. The CDR3 protein is CASSEQGAGGELFF. For the CDR3, the DNA is TGTGCCAGCAGTGAGCAGGGGGCGGGCGGGGAGCTGTTTTTT.

This clone showed up just a few times. Within the sample, other DNA sequences also encode this same CDR3. The V gene is TRBV7-2, the J gene TRBJ1-1; the D is unclear. Trimming cost V 0 bases and J 1 base, with 6 bases left between them. CDR1 is SGHTA and CDR2 is FQGNSA in the germline V gene. The length of the CDR3 is 14 residues. CDR3 sequence reads: CASSLAGRNTEAFF. The CDR3 DNA reads as TGTGCCAGCAGCTTAGCTGGGAGGAACACTGAAGCTTTCTTT. Based on the CDR3 plus reference TRBV7-2 and TRBJ1-1, the full variable domain is GAGVSQSPSNKVTEKGKDVELRCDPISGHTALYWYRQSLGQGLEFLIYFQGNSAPDKSGLPSDRFSAERTGGSVSTLTIQRTQQEDSAVYLCASSLAGRNTEAFFGQGTRLTVV.

V usage is TRBV19 and J usage is TRBJ2-2, with D perhaps matching TRBD2 (5 bases). The CDR3 loop spans 17 amino acids. V dropped 7 bases and J dropped 2 bases, with 20 bases sitting between them. CDR1 and CDR2 from the germline V gene are LNHDA and SQIVND (reference sequence). The CDR3 here is CASTLSGVSANTGELFF. The CDR3 coding sequence is TGTGCCAGTACCCTCTCCGGGGTTAGCGCCAACACCGGGGAGCTGTTTTTT.